This T cell receptor beta chain originates from a study of T cells in Graves' hyperthyroidism and ophthalmopathy. The study left out patients who had uncontrolled infection, other autoimmune disease, pregnancy or lactation. This clonotype was seen ten or more times. Its target is unknown. Authors of the study amplified TCR beta CDR3 regions from RNA transcripts. During a first-round RT-PCR of the TCR CDR3, the HTBI primer set was used. TCRdb redid the calling of the multiplex PCR reads with MiXCR, one entry per CDR3 protein. The table shows hundreds of thousands of distinct CDR3 sequences, with just under 20% occurring only once. Findings and caveats of the study: Most thyroid-expanded clonotypes above 0.001 were also found in blood.

The CDR3 runs 16 residues. The V gene end was trimmed by 0 bases and the J gene end by 7 bases; junction bases not matched to a gene: 3. CDR1 is SGHTA and CDR2 is FQGTGA in the germline V gene. This sequence was found in a man aged 40-49 years with Graves' ophthalmopathy. The sequenced sample was blood. The J gene is TRBJ2-1, the V gene TRBV7-3; 13 nucleotides line up with TRBD2. The CDR3 region is CASSLTLAGGPNEQFF. The DNA of the CDR3 is TGTGCCAGCAGCTTAACACTAGCGGGAGGGCCGAATGAGCAGTTCTTC.